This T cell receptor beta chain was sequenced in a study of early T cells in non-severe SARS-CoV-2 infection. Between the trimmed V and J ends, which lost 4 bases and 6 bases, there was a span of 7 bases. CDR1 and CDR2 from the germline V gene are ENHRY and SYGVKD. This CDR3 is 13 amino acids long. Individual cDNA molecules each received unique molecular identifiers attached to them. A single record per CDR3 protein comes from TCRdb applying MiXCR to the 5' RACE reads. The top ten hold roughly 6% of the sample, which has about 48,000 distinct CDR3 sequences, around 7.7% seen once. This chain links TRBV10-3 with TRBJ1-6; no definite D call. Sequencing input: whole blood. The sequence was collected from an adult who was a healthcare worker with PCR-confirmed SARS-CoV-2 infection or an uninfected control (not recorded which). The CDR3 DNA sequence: TGTGCCATCAGTGGCCCTCCTAATTCACCCCTCCACTTT. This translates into CAISGPPNSPLHF.